A single sample gave rise to the 25 T cell receptor beta chains below, sequenced in a study of T-cell reconstitution after alpha-beta-depleted transplantation in children. Unique molecular identifiers were used to barcode this TCRbeta library. TCRdb processed the PCR reads anew with MiXCR; each CDR3 protein has one entry. The data show around 240,000 distinct CDR3 sequences, roughly 8.2% seen once. The material was PBMCs, mostly from graft donor cells, obtained 180 days after TCRalphabeta/CD19-depleted stem cell transplant. Receptor source: a male patient younger than 18 who had a stem cell transplant for acute lymphoblastic leukemia, so the T cells may come from the graft donor.

At least ten counts were recorded for this clonotype. V usage is TRBV5-5 and J usage is TRBJ2-6, with D unresolved. Germline values: CDR1 SGHKS, CDR2 YYEKEE (reference sequence). This CDR3 is 16 amino acids long. V dropped 4 bases and J dropped 0 bases, with 11 bases sitting between them. The CDR3 loop is CASSLALYSGANVLTF. The CDR3 coding sequence is TGTGCCAGCAGCCTCGCTTTATACTCTGGGGCCAACGTCCTGACTTTC.

The rearrangement joins TRBV28 to TRBJ2-3; TRBD2 agrees at 13 bases. The length of the CDR3 is 17 residues. Germline V gene data show CDR1 as MDHEN and CDR2 as SYDVKM. V lost 6 bases and J lost 5; bases outside the gene matches: 11. The CDR3 DNA sequence: TGTGCCAGCAGCTTAGGACTAGCGGGAGCTTCTAAAGATACGCAGTATTTT. Translation gives CASSLGLAGASKDTQYF.

This clonotype was seen repeatedly, ten times or more. The rearrangement uses TRBV10-3 and TRBJ2-5; D is tentatively TRBD1 or TRBD2 (5 bases each). Germline CDR1 and CDR2: ENHRY and SYGVKD. V was trimmed by 2 bases and J by 1 base, leaving 14 bases between them. The CDR3 extends over 16 amino acids. The CDR3: CAISEARGPGQETQYF. For the CDR3, the DNA is TGTGCCATCAGTGAGGCCCGGGGCCCTGGCCAAGAGACCCAGTACTTC.

This clonotype has ten or more counts. In DNA form, the CDR3 reads TGTGCCAGCGTCAGAGGGGGAGGGAACACCGGGGAGCTGTTTTTT. Amino acid sequence: CASVRGGGNTGELFF. This sequence joins TRBV2 and TRBJ2-2; D is tentatively TRBD1 or TRBD2 (6 bases each). This CDR3 is built from 15 residues. Germline V gene sequence: CDR1 SNHLY, CDR2 FYNNEI. Trimming left V 8 bases short and J 1 base short, with 14 bases between.

There are many counts of this clonotype. CDR3 in amino acids: CASSQEGGPSDTQYF. In nucleotides, the CDR3 is TGCGCCAGCAGCCAAGAGGGGGGGCCGTCAGATACGCAGTATTTT. V is TRBV4-3 and J is TRBJ2-3; possible D gene TRBD2, 7 bases. Trimming left V 0 bases short and J 4 bases short, with 11 bases between. From germline, CDR1 is LGHNA and CDR2 YSLEER. The CDR3 totals 15 residues.

This clonotype was observed many times. In nucleotides, the CDR3 is TGTGCCAGCAGTGACAGGTTATACAATGAGCAGTTCTTC. Protein: CASSDRLYNEQFF. The genes are TRBV25-1 and TRBJ2-1, with D uncertain. CDR1 is MGHDK, CDR2 SYGVNS, per germline. CDR3 length equals 13 residues. V gave up 3 bases and J gave up 4 bases, with 7 bases separating them.

The chain is built from TRBV7-9 and TRBJ2-7; D not certain. Trimming stripped 0 bases from V and 4 bases from J, with 10 bases between. The CDR3 is 14 residues long. CDR1 and CDR2 (germline): SEHNR, FQNEAQ (reference sequence). The DNA of the CDR3 is TGTGCCAGCAGCTTAGCGGATGACCCTTACGAGCAGTACTTC. Its translation is CASSLADDPYEQYF.

The rearrangement links TRBV7-8 to TRBJ2-7, with D perhaps TRBD1 (6 bases). CDR1 is SGHVS, CDR2 FQNEAQ, per germline. V was pared by 4 bases and J by 0 bases, with 16 bases between. The CDR3 covers 16 residues. DNA of the CDR3: TGTGCCAGCAGCTCCCCTCGAGACAGGTTCTCCTACGAGCAGTACTTC. This gives the protein CASSSPRDRFSYEQYF. The full variable domain, its missing parts supplied by reference TRBV7-8 and TRBJ2-7, is GAGVSQSPRYKVAKRGQDVALRCDPISGHVSLFWYQQALGQGPEFLTYFQNEAQLDKSGLPSDRFFAERPEGSVSTLKIQRTQQEDSAVYLCASSSPRDRFSYEQYFGPGTRLTVT.

Ten or more counts support this clonotype. The J gene is TRBJ2-5, the V gene TRBV13, with D uncertain. The CDR3 sequence is 13 residues long. V was clipped by 2 bases and J by 1 base, with 5 bases between them. Germline V gene data show CDR1 as PRHDT and CDR2 as FYEKMQ (reference sequence). CDR3 sequence: CASSLPGQETQYF. CDR3 bases: TGTGCCAGCAGCTTACCGGGCCAAGAGACCCAGTACTTC. The full variable domain, its missing parts supplied by reference TRBV13 and TRBJ2-5, is AAGVIQSPRHLIKEKRETATLKCYPIPRHDTVYWYQQGPGQDPQFLISFYEKMQSDKGSIPDRFSAQQFSDYHSELNMSSLELGDSALYFCASSLPGQETQYFGPGTRLLVL.

There are many counts of this clonotype. The J gene is TRBJ2-5, the V gene TRBV12-5, with TRBD1 matching over 7 bases. V shed 1 base, J shed 3 bases, and the junction held 5 bases outside the gene matches. In germline, CDR1 is LGHNT, CDR2 FRNRAP. The CDR3 extends over 15 amino acids. CDR3 sequence: CASGLGDRAEETQYF. The CDR3 DNA follows: TGTGCTAGTGGTTTGGGGGACAGAGCCGAAGAGACCCAGTACTTC. The full variable domain, its missing parts supplied by reference TRBV12-5 and TRBJ2-5, is DARVTQTPRHKVTEMGQEVTMRCQPILGHNTVFWYRQTMMQGLELLAYFRNRAPLDDSGMPKDRFSAEMPDATLATLKIQPSEPRDSAVYFCASGLGDRAEETQYFGPGTRLLVL.

This clonotype occurred many times. The chain recombines TRBV5-1 with TRBJ2-2; D not resolved. With 0 bases removed from V and 0 bases from J, the gap between germline ends came to 9 bases. The germline V gene encodes CDR1 SGHRS and CDR2 YFSETQ. The CDR3 runs to 16 residues. This CDR3 is CASSLGPDSNTGELFF. The CDR3 nucleotides are TGCGCCAGCAGCTTGGGTCCAGACTCGAACACCGGGGAGCTGTTTTTT.

This clonotype has ten or more counts. J is TRBJ2-2 and V is TRBV4-1, with D tentatively TRBD2 (5 bases). V gave up 2 bases and J gave up 2 bases, with 18 bases separating them. CDR3 size: 18 residues. Germline assignment: CDR1 MGHRA and CDR2 YSYEKL. CDR3 coding DNA: TGCGCCAGCAGCCAAACCGGGAAAGGGTCCGCTAACACCGGGGAGCTGTTTTTT. Its protein product is CASSQTGKGSANTGELFF.

Within the sample, this clonotype is medium-sized (0.01 to 0.1%). V usage is TRBV7-9 and J usage is TRBJ1-4, with a possible D match to TRBD1 (6 bases). Between the trimmed V and J ends, which lost 5 bases and 7 bases, there was a span of 20 bases. The CDR3 consists of 16 residues. Germline V lookup: CDR1 SEHNR, CDR2 FQNEAQ (reference sequence). The CDR3 protein is CASSTRQEGLTEKLFF. CDR3 bases: TGTGCCAGCAGCACCCGACAGGAGGGTCTAACTGAAAAACTGTTTTTT.

This clonotype was recorded many times. The genes are TRBV28 and TRBJ2-3, with 10 nucleotides matching TRBD2. Germline V gene sequence: CDR1 MDHEN, CDR2 SYDVKM. The CDR3 length is 19 residues. The V segment lost 0 bases and the J segment 0 bases; nucleotides outside the gene matches: 9. The CDR3 nucleotides are TGTGCCAGCAGTTTATGCTCTCCGGGACTAGCGAGAAGCACAGATACGCAGTATTTT. Its translation is CASSLCSPGLARSTDTQYF.

The sample holds a few counts of this clonotype. V usage is TRBV5-5 and J usage is TRBJ1-5; the D gene is possibly TRBD1 (6 bases). CDR1 is SGHKS and CDR2 is YYEKEE in the germline V gene (reference sequence). This CDR3 contains 15 residues. Trimming removed 2 bases from V and 1 base from J, with 10 bases in between. The CDR3: CASSLWGTSNQPQHF. In DNA form, the CDR3 reads TGTGCCAGCAGCTTATGGGGGACAAGCAATCAGCCCCAGCATTTT.

This clonotype has a count of ten or more. The chain combines TRBV18 with TRBJ1-1; 8 bases map to TRBD1. Germline loops: CDR1 KGHSH, CDR2 LQKENI. Trimming removed 3 bases from V and 11 bases from J; junction bases left unmatched: 5. CDR3 size: 12 residues. Here the CDR3 reads CASSPDREVAFF. The CDR3 bases are TGTGCCAGCTCACCGGACAGGGAGGTGGCTTTCTTT.

This clonotype has at least ten counts. The genes are TRBV12-3 or TRBV12-4 and TRBJ2-3, with a possible D match to TRBD1 (6 bases). V lost 4 bases and J 4 bases, leaving 12 bases between the germline ends. CDR3 length equals 14 residues. CDR3 nucleotides: TGTGCCAGCAGTTCCGGACAGACACCAGATACGCAGTATTTT. This translates into CASSSGQTPDTQYF.

The chain recombines TRBV1 with TRBJ2-5. TRBV1 is listed as a pseudogene. CDR3 length: 12 residues. CDR3 in DNA: TGCACCAGCTGGCAACAGAAAGAGACCCAGTACTTC. Its protein product is CTSWQQKETQYF.

This clonotype was counted at least ten times. The chain has TRBV5-1 and TRBJ1-2; D is undetermined. V lost 3 bases, J lost 1 base, and 7 bases lay in between. Germline CDR1 reads SGHRS; CDR2 reads YFSETQ. This CDR3 has 13 residues. This CDR3 is CASSYGSNYGYTF. DNA of the CDR3: TGCGCCAGCAGCTACGGGAGTAACTATGGCTACACCTTC. Combining the CDR3 with reference TRBV5-1 and TRBJ1-2 gives the whole variable domain KAGVTQTPRYLIKTRGQQVTLSCSPISGHRSVSWYQQTPGQGLQFLFEYFSETQRNKGNFPGRFSGRQFSNSRSEMNVSTLELGDSALYLCASSYGSNYGYTFGSGTRLTVV.

Comment on this clonotype: With a much larger clone just one base away, this may be a read error. The V call is TRBV6-1, the J call TRBJ1-1; D might be TRBD1 (6 bases). Germline assignment: CDR1 MNHNS and CDR2 SASEGT. Trimming stripped 7 bases from V and 1 base from J, with 19 bases between. The length of the CDR3 is 16 residues. For the CDR3, the DNA is TGTGCCAGCACTAGGACCCACACAGGGACGAACACTGAAGCTTTCTTT. Protein product: CASTRTHTGTNTEAFF.

This clonotype was recorded at least ten times. The CDR3 sequence is CASSLGSGAYGYTF. DNA of the CDR3: TGTGCCAGCAGCTTAGGGTCGGGGGCCTATGGCTACACCTTC. J is TRBJ1-2 and V is TRBV7-6, with D possibly matching TRBD1 (6 bases). CDR3 size: 14 residues. The germline V gene encodes CDR1 SGHVS and CDR2 FNYEAQ. Trimming stripped 1 base from V and 4 bases from J, with 10 bases between. Full variable domain (outside the CDR3, taken from reference TRBV7-6 and TRBJ1-2): GAGVSQSPRYKVTKRGQDVALRCDPISGHVSLYWYRQALGQGPEFLTYFNYEAQQDKSGLPNDRFSAERPEGSISTLTIQRTEQRDSAMYRCASSLGSGAYGYTFGSGTRLTVV.

This clonotype was counted many times. At one boundary the junction diverges from the germline segment, which might be a read error. V and J are TRBV7-7 and TRBJ2-7; D not resolved. The CDR3 has 13 amino acids. The germline gives CDR1 SSHAT, CDR2 FNYEAQ (reference sequence). The CDR3, as DNA: TGTGCTAGCAGCTTTTCTATTAACTACGAGCAGTACTTC. It codes for CASSFSINYEQYF.

At least ten counts were recorded for this clonotype. V is TRBV20-1 and J is TRBJ2-7, with unresolved D. CDR1 is DFQATT, CDR2 SNEGSKA, per germline (reference sequence). V shed 2 bases and J shed 2 bases, with 7 bases lying between them. This CDR3 has 12 amino acids. In nucleotides, the CDR3 is TGCAGTGCTAGACAGGACGCCTACGAGCAGTACTTC. Translation: CSARQDAYEQYF.

The table lists this clonotype with a few counts. The chain has TRBV7-9 and TRBJ2-7, with D maybe TRBD2 (6 bases). Germline CDR1 reads SEHNR; CDR2 reads FQNEAQ (reference sequence). Trimming cost V 5 bases and J 0 bases, with 11 bases left between them. The CDR3 contains 14 residues. CDR3 DNA sequence: TGTGCCAGCAGCCCTAGCGCTAGCTCCTACGAGCAGTACTTC. Translating it yields CASSPSASSYEQYF. The full variable domain, in which reference TRBV7-9 and TRBJ2-7 provide the parts outside the CDR3, is DTGVSQNPRHKITKRGQNVTFRCDPISEHNRLYWYRQTLGQGPEFLTYFQNEAQLEKSRLLSDRFSAERPKGSFSTLEIQRTEQGDSAMYLCASSPSASSYEQYFGPGTRLTVT.

At least ten counts were recorded for this clonotype. The chain links TRBV11-2 to TRBJ2-3; 7 bases agree with TRBD2. CDR3 length: 15 residues. V lost 3 bases to trimming and J lost 3 bases; unmatched junction nucleotides: 6. Germline assignment: CDR1 SGHAT and CDR2 FQNNGV. CDR3 sequence (DNA): TGTGCCAGCAGCTTGGGCGGGAGAAAGACAGATACGCAGTATTTT. It codes for CASSLGGRKTDTQYF. The full variable domain, its missing parts supplied by reference TRBV11-2 and TRBJ2-3, is EAGVAQSPRYKIIEKRQSVAFWCNPISGHATLYWYQQILGQGPKLLIQFQNNGVVDDSQLPKDRFSAERLKGVDSTLKIQPAKLEDSAVYLCASSLGGRKTDTQYFGPGTRLTVL.